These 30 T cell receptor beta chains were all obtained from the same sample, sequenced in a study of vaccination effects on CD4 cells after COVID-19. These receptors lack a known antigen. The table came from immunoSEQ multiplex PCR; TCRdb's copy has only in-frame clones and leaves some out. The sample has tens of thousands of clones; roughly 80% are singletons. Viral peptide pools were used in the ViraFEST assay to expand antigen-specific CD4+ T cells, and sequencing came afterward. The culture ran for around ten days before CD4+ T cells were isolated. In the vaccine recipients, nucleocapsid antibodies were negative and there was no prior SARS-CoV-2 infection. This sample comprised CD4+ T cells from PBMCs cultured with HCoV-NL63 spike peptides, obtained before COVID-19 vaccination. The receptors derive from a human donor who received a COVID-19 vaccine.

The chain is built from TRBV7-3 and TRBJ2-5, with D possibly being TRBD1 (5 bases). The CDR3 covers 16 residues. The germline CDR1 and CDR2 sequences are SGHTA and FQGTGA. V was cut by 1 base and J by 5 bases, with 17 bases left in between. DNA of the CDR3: TGTGCCAGCAGCTTAAGAGGATCCCTCCAGGGCGAGACCCAGTACTTC. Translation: CASSLRGSLQGETQYF.

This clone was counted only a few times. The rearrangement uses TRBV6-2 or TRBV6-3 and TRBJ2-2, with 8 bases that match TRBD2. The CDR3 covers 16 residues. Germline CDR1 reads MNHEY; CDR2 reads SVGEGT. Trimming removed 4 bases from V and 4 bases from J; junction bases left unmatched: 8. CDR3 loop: CASSWKRGPTTGELFF. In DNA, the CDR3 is TGTGCCAGCAGTTGGAAGCGGGGGCCTACCACCGGGGAGCTGTTTTTT.

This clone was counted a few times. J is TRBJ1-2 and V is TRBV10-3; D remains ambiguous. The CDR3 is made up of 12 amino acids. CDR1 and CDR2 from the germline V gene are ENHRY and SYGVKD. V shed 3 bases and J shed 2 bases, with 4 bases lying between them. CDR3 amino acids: CAISEGNYGYTF. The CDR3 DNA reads TGTGCCATCAGTGAAGGGAACTATGGCTACACCTTC.

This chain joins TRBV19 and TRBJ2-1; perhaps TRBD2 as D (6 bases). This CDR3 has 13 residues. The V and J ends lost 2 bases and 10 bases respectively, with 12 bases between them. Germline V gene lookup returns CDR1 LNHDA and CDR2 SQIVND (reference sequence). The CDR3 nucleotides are TGTGCCAGTAGTATAACTCGGAGGGGCGAGCAGTTCTTC. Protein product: CASSITRRGEQFF.

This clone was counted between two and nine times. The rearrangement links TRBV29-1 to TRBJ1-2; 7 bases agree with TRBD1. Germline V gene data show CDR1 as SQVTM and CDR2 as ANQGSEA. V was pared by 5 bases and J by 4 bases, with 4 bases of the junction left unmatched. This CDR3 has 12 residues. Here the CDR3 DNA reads TGCAGCGTTCAGGGGACAGCCTATGGCTACACCTTC. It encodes CSVQGTAYGYTF.

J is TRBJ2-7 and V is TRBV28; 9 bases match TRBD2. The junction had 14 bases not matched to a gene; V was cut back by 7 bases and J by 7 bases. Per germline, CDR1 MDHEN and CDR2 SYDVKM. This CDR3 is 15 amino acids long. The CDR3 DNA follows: TGTGCCAGCACTCTTAGGGGGGCGGGAGGGCGGGAGCAGTACTTC. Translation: CASTLRGAGGREQYF.

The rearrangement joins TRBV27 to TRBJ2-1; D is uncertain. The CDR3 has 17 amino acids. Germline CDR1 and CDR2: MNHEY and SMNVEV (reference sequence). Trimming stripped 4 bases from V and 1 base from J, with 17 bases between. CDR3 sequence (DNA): TGTGCCAGCAGTTCCGGCCCTACCTATACATCCTACAATGAGCAGTTCTTC. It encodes CASSSGPTYTSYNEQFF.

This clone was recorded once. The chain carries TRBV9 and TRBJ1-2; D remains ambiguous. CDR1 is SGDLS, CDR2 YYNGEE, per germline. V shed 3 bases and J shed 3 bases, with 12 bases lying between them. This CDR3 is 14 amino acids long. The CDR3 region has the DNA TGTGCCAGCAGCGCCCGACTGACTTACTATGGCTACACCTTC. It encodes CASSARLTYYGYTF.

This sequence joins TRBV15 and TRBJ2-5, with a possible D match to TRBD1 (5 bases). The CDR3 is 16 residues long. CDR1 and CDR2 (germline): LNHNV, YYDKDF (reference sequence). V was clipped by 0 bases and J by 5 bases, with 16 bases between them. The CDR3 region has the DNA TGTGCCACCAGCAGAGATGTGGGGCCCGGAAGGGAGACCCAGTACTTC. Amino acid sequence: CATSRDVGPGRETQYF.

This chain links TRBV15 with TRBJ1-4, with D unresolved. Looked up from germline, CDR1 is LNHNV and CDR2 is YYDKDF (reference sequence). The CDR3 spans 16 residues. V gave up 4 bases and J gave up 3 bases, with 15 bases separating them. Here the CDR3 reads CATSKLKGRANEKLFF. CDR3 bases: TGTGCCACCAGCAAACTAAAAGGGAGGGCTAATGAAAAACTGTTTTTT.

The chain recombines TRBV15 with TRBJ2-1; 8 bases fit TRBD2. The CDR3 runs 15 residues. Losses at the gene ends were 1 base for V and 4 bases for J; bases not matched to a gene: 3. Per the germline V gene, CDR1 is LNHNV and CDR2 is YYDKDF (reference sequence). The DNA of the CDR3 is TGTGCCACCAGCAGAGCTCGCGGGGGGTACAATGAGCAGTTCTTC. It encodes CATSRARGGYNEQFF.

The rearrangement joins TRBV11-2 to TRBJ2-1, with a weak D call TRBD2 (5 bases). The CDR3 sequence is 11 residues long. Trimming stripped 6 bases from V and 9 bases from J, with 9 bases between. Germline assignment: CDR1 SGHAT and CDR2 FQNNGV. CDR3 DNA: TGTGCCAGCAGTTTGGACTTTGAGCAGTTCTTC. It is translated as CASSLDFEQFF. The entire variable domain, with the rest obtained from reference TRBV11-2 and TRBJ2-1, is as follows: EAGVAQSPRYKIIEKRQSVAFWCNPISGHATLYWYQQILGQGPKLLIQFQNNGVVDDSQLPKDRFSAERLKGVDSTLKIQPAKLEDSAVYLCASSLDFEQFFGPGTRLTVL.

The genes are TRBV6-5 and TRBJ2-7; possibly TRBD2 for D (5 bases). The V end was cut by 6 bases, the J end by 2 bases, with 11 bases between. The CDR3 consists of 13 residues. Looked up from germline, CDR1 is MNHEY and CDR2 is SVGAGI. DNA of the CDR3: TGTGCCAGCAGACGGGATTTAACCTACGAGCAGTACTTC. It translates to CASRRDLTYEQYF.

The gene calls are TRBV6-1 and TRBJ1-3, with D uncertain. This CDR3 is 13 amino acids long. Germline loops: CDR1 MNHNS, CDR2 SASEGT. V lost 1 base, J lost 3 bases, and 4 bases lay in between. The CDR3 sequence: CASSEVLGNTIYF. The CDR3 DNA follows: TGTGCCAGCAGTGAAGTTCTTGGAAACACCATATATTTT.

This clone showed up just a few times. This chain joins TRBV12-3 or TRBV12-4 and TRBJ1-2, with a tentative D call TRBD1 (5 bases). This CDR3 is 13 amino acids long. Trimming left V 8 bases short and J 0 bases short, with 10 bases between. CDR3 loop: CASLAGANYGYTF. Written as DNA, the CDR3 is TGTGCCAGCTTGGCGGGGGCTAACTATGGCTACACCTTC.

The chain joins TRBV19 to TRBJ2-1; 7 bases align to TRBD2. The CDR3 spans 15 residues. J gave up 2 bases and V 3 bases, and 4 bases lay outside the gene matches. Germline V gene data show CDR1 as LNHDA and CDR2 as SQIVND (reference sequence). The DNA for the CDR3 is TGTGCCAGTAGTATGGGGAGGGAACCCTACAATGAGCAGTTCTTC. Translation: CASSMGREPYNEQFF.

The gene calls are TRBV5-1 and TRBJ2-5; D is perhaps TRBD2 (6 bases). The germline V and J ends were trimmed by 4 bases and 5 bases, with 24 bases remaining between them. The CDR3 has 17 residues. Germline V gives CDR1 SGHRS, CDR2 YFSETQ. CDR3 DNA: TGCGCCAGCAGCACCCAGCCAGCCAGGGACTTGGGGGAGACCCAGTACTTC. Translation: CASSTQPARDLGETQYF.

CDR3 in DNA: TGTGCCAGCTCACCTTATGGAAGACGGGGCTACACCTTC. This gives the protein CASSPYGRRGYTF. The chain recombines TRBV18 with TRBJ1-2; no clear D gene. Per the germline V gene, CDR1 is KGHSH and CDR2 is LQKENI. The CDR3 totals 13 residues. The germline V and J ends were trimmed by 3 bases and 8 bases, with 13 bases remaining between them. Full variable domain (remainder filled in from reference TRBV18 and TRBJ1-2): NAGVMQNPRHLVRRRGQEARLRCSPMKGHSHVYWYRQLPEEGLKFMVYLQKENIIDESGMPKERFSAEFPKEGPSILRIQQVVRGDSAAYFCASSPYGRRGYTFGSGTRLTVV.

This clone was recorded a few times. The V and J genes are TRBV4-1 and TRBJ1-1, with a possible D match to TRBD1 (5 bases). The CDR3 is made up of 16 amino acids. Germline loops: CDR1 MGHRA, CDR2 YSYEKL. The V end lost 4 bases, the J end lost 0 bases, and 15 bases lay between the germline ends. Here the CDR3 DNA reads TGCGCCAGCAGCCGGGGGGAGGGGAACATGAACACTGAAGCTTTCTTT. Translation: CASSRGEGNMNTEAFF.

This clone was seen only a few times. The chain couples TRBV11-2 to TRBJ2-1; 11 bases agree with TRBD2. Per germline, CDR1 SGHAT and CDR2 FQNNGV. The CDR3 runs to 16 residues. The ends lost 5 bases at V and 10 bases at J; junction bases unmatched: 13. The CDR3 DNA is TGTGCCAGCAGCGCGCCGGGACTAGCGGCCGCAGGAGAGCAGTTCTTC. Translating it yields CASSAPGLAAAGEQFF.

The CDR3 DNA sequence: TGTGCCATCAGTGTGGGGGTACGAGGGGAGCAGTACTTC. It encodes CAISVGVRGEQYF. The chain links TRBV10-3 to TRBJ2-7, with D perhaps matching TRBD1 or TRBD2 (5 bases each). Germline V CDR1 and CDR2: ENHRY, SYGVKD. The CDR3 sequence is 13 residues long. Deletions cut 4 bases from V and 7 bases from J, with 14 bases between.

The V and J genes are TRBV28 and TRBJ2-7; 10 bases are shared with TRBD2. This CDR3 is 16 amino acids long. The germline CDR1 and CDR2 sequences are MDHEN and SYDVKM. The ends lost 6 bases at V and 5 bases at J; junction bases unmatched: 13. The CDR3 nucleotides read TGTGCCAGCAGCCTATACCGACTAGCGGGCGTCGACGAGCAGTACTTC. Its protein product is CASSLYRLAGVDEQYF.

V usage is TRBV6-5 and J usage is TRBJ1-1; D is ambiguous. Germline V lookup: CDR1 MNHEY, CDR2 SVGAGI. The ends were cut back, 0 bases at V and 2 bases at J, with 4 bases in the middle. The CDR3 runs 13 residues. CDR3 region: CASSYSFNTEAFF. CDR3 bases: TGTGCCAGCAGTTACTCGTTCAACACTGAAGCTTTCTTT.

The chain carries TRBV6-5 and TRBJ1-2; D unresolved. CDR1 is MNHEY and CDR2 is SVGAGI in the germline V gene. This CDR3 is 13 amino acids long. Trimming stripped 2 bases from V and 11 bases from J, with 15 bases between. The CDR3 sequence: CASSYGPQPLYTF. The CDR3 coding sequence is TGTGCCAGCAGTTACGGTCCCCAGCCCCTTTACACCTTC.

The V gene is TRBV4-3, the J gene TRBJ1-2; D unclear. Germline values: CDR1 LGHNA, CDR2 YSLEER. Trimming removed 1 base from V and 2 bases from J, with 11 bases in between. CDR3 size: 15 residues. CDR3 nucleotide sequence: TGCGCCAGCAGCCAAGGAACAAGGAGGAACTATGGCTACACCTTC. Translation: CASSQGTRRNYGYTF.

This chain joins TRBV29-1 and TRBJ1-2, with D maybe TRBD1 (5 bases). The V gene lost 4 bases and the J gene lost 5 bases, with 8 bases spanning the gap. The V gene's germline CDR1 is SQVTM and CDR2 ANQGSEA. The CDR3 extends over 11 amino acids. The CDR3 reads CSVGRDYGYTF. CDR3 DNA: TGCAGCGTTGGCAGGGATTATGGCTACACCTTC.

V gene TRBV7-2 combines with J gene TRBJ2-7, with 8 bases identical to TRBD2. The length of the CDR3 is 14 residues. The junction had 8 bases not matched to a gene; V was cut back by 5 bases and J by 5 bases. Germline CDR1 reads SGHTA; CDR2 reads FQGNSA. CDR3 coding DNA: TGTGCCAGCAGCACGGGGGGGCCGGTCGACGAGCAGTACTTC. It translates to CASSTGGPVDEQYF.

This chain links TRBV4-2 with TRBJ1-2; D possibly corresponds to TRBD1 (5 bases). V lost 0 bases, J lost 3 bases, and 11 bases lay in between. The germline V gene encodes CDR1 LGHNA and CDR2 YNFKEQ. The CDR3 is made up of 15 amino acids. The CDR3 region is CASSQDLGLHYGYTF. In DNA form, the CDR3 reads TGTGCCAGCAGCCAAGATCTGGGGCTCCACTATGGCTACACCTTC.

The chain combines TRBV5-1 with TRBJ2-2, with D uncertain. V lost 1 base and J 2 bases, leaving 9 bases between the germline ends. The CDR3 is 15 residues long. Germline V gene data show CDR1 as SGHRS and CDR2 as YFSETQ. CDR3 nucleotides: TGCGCCAGCAGCTTGAGCCTACTTAACACCGGGGAGCTGTTTTTT. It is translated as CASSLSLLNTGELFF.

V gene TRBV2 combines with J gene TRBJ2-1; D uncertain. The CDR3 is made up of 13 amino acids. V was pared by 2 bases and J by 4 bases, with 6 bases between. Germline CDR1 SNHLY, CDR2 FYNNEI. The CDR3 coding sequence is TGTGCCAGCAGTGAAAAGGAATACAATGAGCAGTTCTTC. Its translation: CASSEKEYNEQFF.